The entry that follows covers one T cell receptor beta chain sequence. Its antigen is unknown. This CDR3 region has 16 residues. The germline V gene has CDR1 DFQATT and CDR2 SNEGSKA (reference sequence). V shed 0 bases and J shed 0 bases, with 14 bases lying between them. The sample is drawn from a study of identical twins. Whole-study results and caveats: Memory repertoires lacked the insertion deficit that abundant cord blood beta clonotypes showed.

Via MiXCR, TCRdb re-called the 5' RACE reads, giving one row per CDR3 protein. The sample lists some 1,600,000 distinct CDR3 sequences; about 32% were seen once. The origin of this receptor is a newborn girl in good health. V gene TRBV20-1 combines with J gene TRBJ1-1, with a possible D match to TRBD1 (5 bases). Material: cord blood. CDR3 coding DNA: TGCAGTGCTAGAGATCAAAACAGGCGCTTGAACACTGAAGCTTTCTTT. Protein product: CSARDQNRRLNTEAFF.